These 17 T cell receptor beta chains were sequenced from one sample in a study of T cells in Graves' hyperthyroidism and ophthalmopathy (dated by TCRdb to about 2019). Library preparation used multiplex PCR. The instrument was an Illumina HiSeq 2000. TCR beta CDR3 regions were amplified from RNA transcripts. The first round of RT-PCR for the TCR CDR3 was performed with the HTBI primer set and the Qiagen OneStep RT-PCR kit. TCRdb reran the public reads through fastp at Q25 and MiXCR, keeping productive beta chains. When rows share a CDR3 protein, they turn into one entry using the most common DNA and genes. For this sample there are some 300,000 distinct CDR3 sequences; 15% to 20% appear just once. Clones ranked in the top ten supply 39% of the sample. Sequenced input: blood. The source is a man in his forties or fifties with Graves' ophthalmopathy.

The chain couples TRBV20-1 to TRBJ2-7; a possible D gene is TRBD2 (5 bases). Germline assignment: CDR1 DFQATT and CDR2 SNEGSKA (reference sequence). The CDR3 consists of 12 residues. V gave up 6 bases and J gave up 2 bases, with 11 bases separating them. DNA for the CDR3: TGCAGTGCCCAAGACGGGACCTACGAGCAGTACTTC. It encodes CSAQDGTYEQYF.

This clonotype was observed many times. V is TRBV7-2 and J is TRBJ2-1; maybe TRBD1 (6 bases). Per germline, CDR1 SGHTA and CDR2 FQGNSA. This CDR3 is built from 11 residues. The V and J ends lost 3 bases and 11 bases respectively, with 8 bases between them. CDR3 protein: CASSFGTQQFF. The CDR3 coding sequence is TGTGCCAGCAGCTTCGGGACACAGCAGTTCTTC.

This clonotype was found a few times. V is TRBV10-3 and J is TRBJ1-5; D gene uncertain. There are 12 residues in the CDR3. Deletions cut 3 bases from V and 9 bases from J, with 9 bases between. Looked up from germline, CDR1 is ENHRY and CDR2 is SYGVKD. CDR3 loop: CAISDDRWPQHF. As DNA, the CDR3 is TGTGCCATCAGTGACGACCGCTGGCCCCAGCATTTT.

Regarding this clonotype: A much larger clone sits a single nucleotide away, making a read error possible. The rearrangement links TRBV20-1 to TRBJ1-3; D is uncertain. Germline lookup yields CDR1 DFQATT and CDR2 SNEGSKA (reference sequence). The CDR3 sequence is 15 residues long. The CDR3 nucleotides are TGCAGTGCTGGCGGATTATCGAGCTCTGGAAACACCGTATATTTT. Protein: CSAGGLSSSGNTVYF.

The V and J genes are TRBV7-6 and TRBJ1-6; 9 nucleotides line up with TRBD1. The length of the CDR3 is 12 residues. The trim removed 5 bases at V and 14 bases at J, leaving 4 bases unmatched. Germline V CDR1 and CDR2: SGHVS, FNYEAQ. The CDR3 DNA reads TGTGCCAGCAGCCAGGACAGGGGAACCCTCCACTTT. It codes for CASSQDRGTLHF.

This clonotype has a single count. The J gene is TRBJ1-5, the V gene TRBV4-1, with D tentatively TRBD1 (5 bases). Trimming removed 0 bases at V and 2 bases at J, with 11 bases between. Germline assignment: CDR1 MGHRA and CDR2 YSYEKL. The CDR3 spans 16 residues. The CDR3 loop reads CASSQEAGPGNQPQHF. The CDR3 DNA reads as TGCGCCAGCAGCCAAGAGGCGGGGCCGGGCAATCAGCCCCAGCATTTT.

This clonotype was observed at least ten times. The chain is built from TRBV5-6 and TRBJ2-1; TRBD2 is a possible D gene (5 bases). Germline V gene lookup returns CDR1 SGHDT and CDR2 YYEEEE. The CDR3 sequence is 17 residues long. Trimming shortened V by 0 bases and J by 0 bases, and 13 bases separated the two germline ends. CDR3 DNA: TGTGCCAGCAGCTTGGCCGGGGAGCGGAGCTCCTACAATGAGCAGTTCTTC. Encoded protein: CASSLAGERSSYNEQFF.

In this sample, this clonotype turned up many times. This chain links TRBV18 with TRBJ1-5; weak D call: TRBD1 (5 bases). V dropped 3 bases and J dropped 3 bases, with 6 bases sitting between them. Per the germline V gene, CDR1 is KGHSH and CDR2 is LQKENI. This CDR3 is built from 13 residues. CDR3 region: CASSPGVNQPQHF. CDR3 in DNA: TGTGCCAGCTCACCGGGGGTCAATCAGCCCCAGCATTTT. The full variable domain, its missing parts supplied by reference TRBV18 and TRBJ1-5, is NAGVMQNPRHLVRRRGQEARLRCSPMKGHSHVYWYRQLPEEGLKFMVYLQKENIIDESGMPKERFSAEFPKEGPSILRIQQVVRGDSAAYFCASSPGVNQPQHFGDGTRLSIL.

This clonotype was detected many times. The rearrangement uses TRBV30 and TRBJ2-2; possible D gene TRBD1, 6 bases. Trimming removed 7 bases at V and 7 bases at J, with 19 bases between. CDR1 GTSNPN and CDR2 SVGIG come from the germline V gene (reference sequence). The CDR3 runs to 14 residues. CDR3: CASKGGGKGGELFF. CDR3 DNA: TGTGCCTCTAAGGGTGGGGGCAAGGGCGGGGAGCTGTTTTTT.

This rearrangement joins TRBV10-3 to TRBJ2-3; D possibly corresponds to TRBD2 (6 bases). Germline CDR1 is ENHRY and CDR2 is SYGVKD. The CDR3 is 15 amino acids. V gave up 0 bases and J gave up 4 bases, with 11 bases separating them. CDR3 residues: CAISESGGEADTQYF. CDR3 in DNA: TGTGCCATCAGTGAGTCGGGTGGGGAGGCAGATACGCAGTATTTT.

Regarding this clonotype: One base away lies a much larger clone, so this may be a sequencing read error. The rearrangement uses TRBV10-3 and TRBJ2-3; 7 nucleotides agree with TRBD1. Looked up from germline, CDR1 is ENHRY and CDR2 is SYGVKD. The V gene end was trimmed by 7 bases and the J gene end by 7 bases; junction bases not matched to a gene: 11. The CDR3 totals 14 residues. The DNA for the CDR3 is TGTGCCATCAAACCGGGACAGCATGAATATACGCAGTATTTT. The encoded protein is CAIKPGQHEYTQYF.

This clonotype showed up just once. CDR3 sequence: CASTSAGTGYEQYF. CDR3 coding DNA: TGTGCCAGCACCTCGGCCGGGACAGGTTACGAGCAGTACTTC. The chain combines TRBV3-1 with TRBJ2-7; TRBD1 matches 8 bases. Germline CDR1 is LGHDT and CDR2 is YNNKEL (reference sequence). CDR3 size: 14 residues. V shed 7 bases and J 4 bases; nucleotides not matched to a gene: 9.

This clonotype was observed at least ten times. The chain couples TRBV2 to TRBJ2-3; TRBD1 might be the D (5 bases). The V gene's germline CDR1 is SNHLY and CDR2 FYNNEI. The CDR3 is 13 residues long. V gave up 4 bases and J gave up 6 bases, with 11 bases separating them. The CDR3 here is CASSGGRHDTQYF. The DNA for the CDR3 is TGTGCCAGCAGTGGGGGCAGGCATGATACGCAGTATTTT.

This clonotype was observed many times. J is TRBJ2-1 and V is TRBV7-3; 8 bases are shared with TRBD2. The junction had 7 bases not matched to a gene; V was cut back by 1 base and J by 5 bases. Germline CDR1 and CDR2: SGHTA and FQGTGA. The CDR3 is 16 residues long. This chain's CDR3 is CASSLMEREMHNEQFF. The CDR3 DNA reads TGTGCCAGCAGCTTAATGGAGCGGGAGATGCACAATGAGCAGTTCTTC.

Ten or more counts support this clonotype. The rearrangement uses TRBV2 and TRBJ2-1; D uncertain. The length of the CDR3 is 11 residues. The V end was cut by 2 bases, the J end by 8 bases, with 4 bases between. Germline CDR1 and CDR2: SNHLY and FYNNEI. The CDR3 protein is CASSEPDEQFF. The DNA for the CDR3 is TGTGCCAGCAGTGAACCGGATGAGCAGTTCTTC. Together with reference TRBV2 and TRBJ2-1, the CDR3 gives the full variable domain: EPEVTQTPSHQVTQMGQEVILRCVPISNHLYFYWYRQILGQKVEFLVSFYNNEISEKSEIFDDQFSVERPDGSNFTLKIRSTKLEDSAMYFCASSEPDEQFFGPGTRLTVL.

This sequence joins TRBV27 and TRBJ1-5; 7 bases align to TRBD1. This CDR3 has 14 amino acids. Unmatched junction bases numbered 7, after V lost 6 bases and J lost 5 bases. CDR1 is MNHEY, CDR2 SMNVEV, per germline (reference sequence). The CDR3 loop reads CASRPDRRHQPQHF. CDR3 nucleotides: TGTGCCAGCAGGCCGGACAGGAGGCATCAGCCCCAGCATTTT.

V is TRBV3-1 and J is TRBJ2-1; a possible D gene is TRBD1 (6 bases). Trimming shortened V by 1 base and J by 0 bases, and 7 bases separated the two germline ends. In germline, CDR1 is LGHDT, CDR2 YNNKEL (reference sequence). This CDR3 contains 15 residues. The DNA for the CDR3 is TGTGCCAGCAGCCAAGGGACAGCCTCCTACAATGAGCAGTTCTTC. Protein sequence: CASSQGTASYNEQFF.